A single sample gave rise to the 21 T cell receptor beta chains below, sequenced in a study of Graves' ophthalmopathy and Graves' hyperthyroidism. As the template, RNA transcripts were used to amplify TCR beta CDR3 regions. First-round RT-PCR with HTBI primers preceded a second-round multiplex PCR. TCRdb re-called the multiplex PCR reads with MiXCR, one entry per CDR3 protein. The sample lists 650,000 to 800,000 distinct CDR3 sequences; just over 40% were seen once. The sequencing sample was made of peripheral blood. All receptors come from an adult man with Graves' ophthalmopathy.

This clonotype was detected only a few times. The chain is built from TRBV5-6 and TRBJ1-1; D call uncertain. Germline loops: CDR1 SGHDT, CDR2 YYEEEE. The CDR3 has 15 residues. Trimming removed 0 bases from V and 1 base from J, with 10 bases in between. The CDR3 loop reads CASSLGAVGNTEAFF. For the CDR3, the DNA is TGTGCCAGCAGCTTGGGGGCGGTGGGGAACACTGAAGCTTTCTTT.

This clonotype has just a few counts. This rearrangement joins TRBV4-3 to TRBJ2-5, with TRBD2 matching over 7 bases. Germline V gene lookup returns CDR1 LGHNA and CDR2 YSLEER. The V gene end was trimmed by 4 bases and the J gene end by 0 bases; junction bases not matched to a gene: 5. CDR3 length equals 15 residues. The CDR3 is CASSLIGTNQETQYF. The CDR3 bases are TGCGCCAGCAGCCTTATAGGGACTAACCAAGAGACCCAGTACTTC.

The rearrangement uses TRBV9 and TRBJ2-7; 10 nucleotides agree with TRBD2. Germline V gene sequence: CDR1 SGDLS, CDR2 YYNGEE. The CDR3 contains 16 residues. J was trimmed by 7 bases and V by 3 bases; bases with no gene match: 13. CDR3 sequence reads: CASSDGLAATYNEQYF. The CDR3 DNA follows: TGTGCCAGCAGCGACGGACTAGCGGCAACCTACAATGAGCAGTACTTC.

This chain uses TRBV25-1 with TRBJ2-7; tentatively, D is TRBD1 (6 bases). The CDR3 spans 14 residues. The V end was cut by 6 bases, the J end by 3 bases, with 15 bases between. CDR1 is MGHDK, CDR2 SYGVNS, per germline. The CDR3 spells CASSLEQGDYEQYF. In DNA form, the CDR3 reads TGTGCCAGCAGCCTCGAACAGGGAGACTACGAGCAGTACTTC.

Ten or more counts support this clonotype. The chain recombines TRBV2 with TRBJ1-1; D not certain. Germline lookup yields CDR1 SNHLY and CDR2 FYNNEI. The CDR3 contains 11 residues. Trimming removed 4 bases from V and 1 base from J, with 1 base in between. CDR3 region: CASSANTEAFF. For the CDR3, the DNA is TGTGCCAGCAGTGCGAACACTGAAGCTTTCTTT.

This clonotype appeared a single time. A much larger clonotype is one base distant, so this may be a read error. V and J are TRBV6-5 and TRBJ1-1; 10 positions match TRBD1. With V trimmed by 6 bases and J by 5 bases, 3 bases remained unmatched. Germline V gene sequence: CDR1 MNHEY, CDR2 SVGAGI. The CDR3 sequence is 13 residues long. CDR3 sequence reads: CASRDRGRTEAFF. The CDR3 nucleotides are TGTGCCAGCAGAGACAGGGGGCGAACTGAAGCTTTCTTT.

CDR3 nucleotides: TGTGCCAGCAGACCATCGACAGGGAGTTGGGAGACCCAGTACTTC. This gives the protein CASRPSTGSWETQYF. V gene TRBV7-3 combines with J gene TRBJ2-5, with 7 bases aligning to TRBD1. Per the germline V gene, CDR1 is SGHTA and CDR2 is FQGTGA. Unmatched junction bases numbered 12, after V lost 6 bases and J lost 5 bases. The CDR3 covers 15 residues.

The chain is built from TRBV25-1 and TRBJ1-2; D might be TRBD1 (5 bases). CDR1 is MGHDK and CDR2 is SYGVNS in the germline V gene. The CDR3 is made up of 15 amino acids. The CDR3 reads CASGLSPGSVYGYTF. CDR3 coding DNA: TGTGCTAGTGGTTTGAGCCCAGGGTCCGTCTATGGCTACACCTTC.

The chain joins TRBV11-1 to TRBJ2-5; 10 nucleotides align to TRBD2. With V trimmed by 4 bases and J by 5 bases, 7 bases remained unmatched. This CDR3 is built from 15 residues. Per the germline V gene, CDR1 is SGHAT and CDR2 is FQDESV (reference sequence). As DNA, the CDR3 is TGTGCCAGCAGCTGGAGAGGGACTAGCGATGAGACCCAGTACTTC. Translating gives CASSWRGTSDETQYF.

This clonotype occurred many times. V gene TRBV25-1 combines with J gene TRBJ2-5; 13 bases match TRBD2. V lost 2 bases and J lost 7; bases outside the gene matches: 7. Per germline, CDR1 MGHDK and CDR2 SYGVNS. CDR3 length equals 16 residues. This CDR3 is CASSERGLAGFGTQYF. The CDR3 nucleotides are TGTGCCAGCAGTGAAAGGGGACTAGCGGGGTTTGGGACCCAGTACTTC.

As regards this clonotype: A much larger clone lies one base from this, so it may be a read error. V gene TRBV2 combines with J gene TRBJ2-7; D is possibly TRBD1 (6 bases). CDR1 and CDR2 from the germline V gene are SNHLY and FYNNEI. This CDR3 has 15 residues. V was shortened by 4 bases and J by 5 bases, with 18 bases between the two germline ends. The CDR3 loop reads CASSGAGNRADEQYF. For the CDR3, the DNA is TGTGCCAGCAGTGGAGCAGGGAACAGGGCAGACGAGCAGTACTTC. Complete variable domain (other parts from reference TRBV2 and TRBJ2-7): EPEVTQTPSHQVTQMGQEVILRCVPISNHLYFYWYRQILGQKVEFLVSFYNNEISEKSEIFDDQFSVERPDGSNFTLKIRSTKLEDSAMYFCASSGAGNRADEQYFGPGTRLTVT.

This chain links TRBV10-2 with TRBJ2-2; D is unclear. From germline, CDR1 is WSHSY and CDR2 SAAADI. This CDR3 is built from 10 residues. Trimming left V 4 bases short and J 13 bases short, with 7 bases between. The CDR3 nucleotides read TGCGCCAGCAGTGTAGGGTCGCTGTTTTTT. The encoded protein is CASSVGSLFF.

This clonotype was counted many times. The genes are TRBV29-1 and TRBJ2-7; 10 nucleotides align to TRBD2. V dropped 7 bases and J dropped 5; count of bases not matched to a gene: 11. The germline V gene has CDR1 SQVTM and CDR2 ANQGSEA. The CDR3 extends over 14 amino acids. The CDR3 DNA reads as TGCAGCGCCGAAGGGCTAGCGGGAGTAAACGAGCAGTACTTC. Translating it yields CSAEGLAGVNEQYF.

The table lists this clonotype with a few counts. The V gene is TRBV10-3, the J gene TRBJ2-5; D is possibly TRBD2 (6 bases). The CDR3 is 14 amino acids. CDR1 ENHRY and CDR2 SYGVKD come from the germline V gene. Trimming cost V 3 bases and J 9 bases, with 17 bases left between them. CDR3 amino acids: CAISDVYPREPQYF. Written as DNA, the CDR3 is TGTGCCATCAGTGACGTATACCCTCGGGAGCCCCAGTACTTC.

A note on this clonotype: At one end, the junction sequence differs from germline, possibly due to a read error. J is TRBJ1-1 and V is TRBV10-2, with 8 bases aligning to TRBD1. The CDR3 is 12 residues long. The germline V gene has CDR1 WSHSY and CDR2 SAAADI. The CDR3 spells CATGDRNTEAPF. The CDR3 DNA reads as TGCGCCACCGGGGACAGGAACACTGAAGCTCCCTTT.

This clonotype was seen ten or more times. The V and J genes are TRBV19 and TRBJ1-5; D unresolved. Looked up from germline, CDR1 is LNHDA and CDR2 is SQIVND (reference sequence). CDR3 length: 14 residues. V gave up 4 bases and J gave up 9 bases, with 16 bases separating them. The CDR3 loop is CASSTDKLRLPQHF. The CDR3 bases are TGTGCCAGTAGTACTGATAAGCTCCGGTTGCCCCAGCATTTT.

This clonotype has at least ten counts. The gene calls are TRBV2 and TRBJ2-7, with D possibly matching TRBD2 (6 bases). Trimming shortened V by 6 bases and J by 2 bases, and 11 bases separated the two germline ends. Germline V gene lookup returns CDR1 SNHLY and CDR2 FYNNEI. The CDR3 covers 13 residues. The CDR3 DNA follows: TGTGCCAGCAGGGCGGGCGGGACCTACGAGCAGTACTTC. The encoded protein is CASRAGGTYEQYF.

This rearrangement joins TRBV6-1 to TRBJ2-2, with 12 bases matching TRBD1. The CDR3 sequence is 16 residues long. Germline V gene sequence: CDR1 MNHNS, CDR2 SASEGT. The V segment lost 2 bases and the J segment 7 bases; nucleotides outside the gene matches: 5. In DNA form, the CDR3 reads TGTGCCAGCAGTGAACGGGGGACAGGGGGCATCGGGGAGCTGTTTTTT. Translated, it gives CASSERGTGGIGELFF.

The V call is TRBV7-1, the J call TRBJ1-2; TRBD1 agrees at 7 bases. TRBV7-1 belongs to the ORF category, with a function that is uncertain. Trimming took 3 bases from V and 4 from J; bases not matched to a gene: 8. This CDR3 spans 15 amino acids. The CDR3 DNA reads TGTGCCAGCAGCTCGACTCGACAGGGAATCTATGGCTACACCTTC. Translating gives CASSSTRQGIYGYTF.

The gene calls are TRBV19 and TRBJ1-4; 9 positions match TRBD1. The CDR3 is 19 amino acids. J lost 3 bases, V lost 6 bases, and 17 bases had no gene match. Germline-derived CDR1 and CDR2 are LNHDA and SQIVND (reference sequence). CDR3 bases: TGTGCCAGTAGGATGCCATCCGGGACAGGGAGTCGTTCTAATGAAAAACTGTTTTTT. Protein product: CASRMPSGTGSRSNEKLFF.

In its sample, this clonotype was seen many times. The chain uses TRBV14 and TRBJ2-7; 9 nucleotides line up with TRBD1. The germline V gene encodes CDR1 SGHDN and CDR2 FVKESK. The CDR3 runs to 16 residues. V lost 3 bases to trimming and J lost 3 bases; unmatched junction nucleotides: 9. The CDR3 coding sequence is TGTGCCAGCAGCCATTTCGCGACAGGGGGGCTCTACGAGCAGTACTTC. Translating it yields CASSHFATGGLYEQYF.